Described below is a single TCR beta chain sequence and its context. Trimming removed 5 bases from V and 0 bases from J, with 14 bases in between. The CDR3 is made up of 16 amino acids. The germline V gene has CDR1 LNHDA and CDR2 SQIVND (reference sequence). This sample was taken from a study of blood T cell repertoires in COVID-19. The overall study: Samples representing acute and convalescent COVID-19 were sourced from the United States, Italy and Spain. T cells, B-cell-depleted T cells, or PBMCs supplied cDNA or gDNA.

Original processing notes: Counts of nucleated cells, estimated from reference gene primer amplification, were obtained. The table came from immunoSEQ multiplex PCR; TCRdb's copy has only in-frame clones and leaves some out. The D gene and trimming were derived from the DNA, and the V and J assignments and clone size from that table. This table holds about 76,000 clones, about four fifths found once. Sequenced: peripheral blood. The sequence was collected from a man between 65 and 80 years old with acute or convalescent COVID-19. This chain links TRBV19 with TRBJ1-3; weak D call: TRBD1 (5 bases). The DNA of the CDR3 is TGTGCCAGTAGTGATCCGCCGACAGTCTCTGGAAACACCATATATTTT. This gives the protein CASSDPPTVSGNTIYF. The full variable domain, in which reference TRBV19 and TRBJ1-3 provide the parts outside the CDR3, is DGGITQSPKYLFRKEGQNVTLSCEQNLNHDAMYWYRQDPGQGLRLIYYSQIVNDFQKGDIAEGYSVSREKKESFPLTVTSAQKNPTAFYLCASSDPPTVSGNTIYFGEGSWLTVV.